The sequence of this T cell receptor (beta chain) was determined in a study of a mutant IDH1 vaccine in newly diagnosed glioma. Background on the study: Former treatment meant radiotherapy, temozolomide, or both; the majority had gotten both.

Sequencing was performed with immunoSEQ multiplex PCR; in TCRdb, only in-frame clones are kept and a portion is missing. The profile covers around 92,000 clones, with roughly 90% appearing a single time and approximately 0.57% taken by the ten largest. The CDR3 totals 13 residues. Trimming pared 6 bases from V and 2 bases from J, leaving 11 bases between. Per the germline V gene, CDR1 is MGHRA and CDR2 is YSYEKL. Study-wide results and caveats: The occurrence of vaccine-induced immune responses was seen in 93.3% of patients.

Comments on this clone: As yet, its antigen is unknown.

Time point noted: baseline, week 1 (first vaccination visit). Treatment described: pre-vaccination baseline after standard-of-care therapy. The TCR originated in a woman aged 50 to 60 with glioma. V and J are TRBV4-1 and TRBJ2-7; the D gene is possibly TRBD2 (5 bases). The sample was PBMCs, taken from a glioma patient treated with radiotherapy, temozolomide or both. The CDR3 coding sequence is TGCGCCAGCAGGCGGGCCGGGGCCTACGAGCAGTACTTC. This codes for CASRRAGAYEQYF.